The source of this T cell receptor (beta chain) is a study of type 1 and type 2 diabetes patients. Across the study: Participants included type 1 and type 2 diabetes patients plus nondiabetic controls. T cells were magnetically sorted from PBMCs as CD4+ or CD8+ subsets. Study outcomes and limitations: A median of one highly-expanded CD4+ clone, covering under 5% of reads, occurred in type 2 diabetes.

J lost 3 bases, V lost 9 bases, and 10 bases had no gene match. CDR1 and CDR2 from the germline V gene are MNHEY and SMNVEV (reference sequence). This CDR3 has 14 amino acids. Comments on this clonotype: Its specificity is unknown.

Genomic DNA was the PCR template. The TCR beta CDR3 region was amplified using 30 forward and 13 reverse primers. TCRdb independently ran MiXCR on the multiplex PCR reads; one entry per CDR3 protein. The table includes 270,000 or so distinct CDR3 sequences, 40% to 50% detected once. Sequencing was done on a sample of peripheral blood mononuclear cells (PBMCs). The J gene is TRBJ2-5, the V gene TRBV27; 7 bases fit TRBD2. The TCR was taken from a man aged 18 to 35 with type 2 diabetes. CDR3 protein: CASSPLALKETQYF. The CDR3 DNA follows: TGTGCCAGTAGTCCACTAGCGCTTAAAGAGACCCAGTACTTC.